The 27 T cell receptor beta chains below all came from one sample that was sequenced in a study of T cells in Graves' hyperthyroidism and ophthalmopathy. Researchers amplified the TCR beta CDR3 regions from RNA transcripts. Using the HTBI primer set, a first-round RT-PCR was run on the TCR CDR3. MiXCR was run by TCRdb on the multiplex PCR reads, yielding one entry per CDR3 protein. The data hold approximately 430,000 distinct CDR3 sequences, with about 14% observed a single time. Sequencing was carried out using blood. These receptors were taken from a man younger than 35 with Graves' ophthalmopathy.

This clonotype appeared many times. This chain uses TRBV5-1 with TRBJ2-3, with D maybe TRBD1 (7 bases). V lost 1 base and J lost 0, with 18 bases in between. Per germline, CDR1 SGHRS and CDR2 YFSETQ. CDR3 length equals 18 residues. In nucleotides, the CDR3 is TGCGCCAGCAGCTTGCCCGGAGGGACAGCGGCTAGCACAGATACGCAGTATTTT. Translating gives CASSLPGGTAASTDTQYF. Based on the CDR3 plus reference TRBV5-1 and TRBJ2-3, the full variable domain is KAGVTQTPRYLIKTRGQQVTLSCSPISGHRSVSWYQQTPGQGLQFLFEYFSETQRNKGNFPGRFSGRQFSNSRSEMNVSTLELGDSALYLCASSLPGGTAASTDTQYFGPGTRLTVL.

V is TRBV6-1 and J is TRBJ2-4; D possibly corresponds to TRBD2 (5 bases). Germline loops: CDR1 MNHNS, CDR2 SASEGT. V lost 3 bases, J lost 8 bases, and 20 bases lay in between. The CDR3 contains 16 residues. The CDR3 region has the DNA TGTGCCAGCAGTGAGTCGACTCGGGCGGGTACTCACATTCAGTACTTC. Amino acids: CASSESTRAGTHIQYF.

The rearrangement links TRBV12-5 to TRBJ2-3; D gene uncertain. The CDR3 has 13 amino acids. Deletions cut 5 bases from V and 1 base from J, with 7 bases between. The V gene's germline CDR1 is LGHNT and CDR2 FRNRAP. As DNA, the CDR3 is TGTGCTAGTGGTGGGCCTGGCACAGATACGCAGTATTTT. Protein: CASGGPGTDTQYF.

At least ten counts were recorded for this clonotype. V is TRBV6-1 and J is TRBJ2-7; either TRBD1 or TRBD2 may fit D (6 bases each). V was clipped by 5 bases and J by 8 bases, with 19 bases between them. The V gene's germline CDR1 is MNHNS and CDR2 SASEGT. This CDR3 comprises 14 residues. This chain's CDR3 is CASSSYRGTTQQYF. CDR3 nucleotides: TGTGCCAGCAGTTCCTACCGCGGGACAACTCAGCAGTACTTC.

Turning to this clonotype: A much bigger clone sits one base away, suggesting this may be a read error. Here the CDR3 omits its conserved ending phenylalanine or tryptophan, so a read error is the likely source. CDR3 in amino acids: CASSFDRTYEQYL. As DNA, the CDR3 is TGTGCCAGCAGTTTTGACAGAACCTACGAGCAGTACCTC. The V and J genes are TRBV12-3 or TRBV12-4 and TRBJ2-7; D possibly corresponds to TRBD1 (5 bases). The CDR3 consists of 13 residues. Between the trimmed V and J ends, which lost 3 bases and 2 bases, there was a span of 8 bases.

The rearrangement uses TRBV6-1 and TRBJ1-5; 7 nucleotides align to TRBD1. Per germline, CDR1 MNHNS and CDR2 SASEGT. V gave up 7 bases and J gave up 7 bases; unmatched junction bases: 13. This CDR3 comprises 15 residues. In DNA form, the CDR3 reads TGTGCCAGCACTCACGACAGGGTGGGAGACCAGCCCCAGCATTTT. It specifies CASTHDRVGDQPQHF.

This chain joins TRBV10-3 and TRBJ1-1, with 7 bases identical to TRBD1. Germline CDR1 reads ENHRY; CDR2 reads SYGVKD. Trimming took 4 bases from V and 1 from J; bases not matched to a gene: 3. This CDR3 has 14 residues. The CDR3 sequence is CAISAGTENTEAFF. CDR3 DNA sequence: TGTGCCATCAGTGCTGGGACAGAGAACACTGAAGCTTTCTTT.

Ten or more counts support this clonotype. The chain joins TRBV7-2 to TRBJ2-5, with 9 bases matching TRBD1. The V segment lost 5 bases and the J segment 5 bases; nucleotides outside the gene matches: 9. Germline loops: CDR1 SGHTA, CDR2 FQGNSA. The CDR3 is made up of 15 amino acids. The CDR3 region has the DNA TGTGCCAGCAGCCTCCGGACAGGGGCCCGGGAGACCCAGTACTTC. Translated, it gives CASSLRTGARETQYF.

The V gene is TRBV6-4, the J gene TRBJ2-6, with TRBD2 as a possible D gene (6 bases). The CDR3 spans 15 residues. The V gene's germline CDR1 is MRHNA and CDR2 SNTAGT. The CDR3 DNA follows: TGTCTGGGGGGAAGACGGCACTCTGGGGCCAACGTCCTGACTTTC. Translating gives CLGGRRHSGANVLTF.

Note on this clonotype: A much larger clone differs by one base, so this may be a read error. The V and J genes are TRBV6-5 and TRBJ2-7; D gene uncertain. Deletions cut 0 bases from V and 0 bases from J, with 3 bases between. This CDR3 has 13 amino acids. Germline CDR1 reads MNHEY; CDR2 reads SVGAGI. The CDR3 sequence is CASSYSVSYEQYF. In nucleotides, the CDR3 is TGTGCCAGCAGTTACTCGGTCTCCTACGAGCAGTACTTC.

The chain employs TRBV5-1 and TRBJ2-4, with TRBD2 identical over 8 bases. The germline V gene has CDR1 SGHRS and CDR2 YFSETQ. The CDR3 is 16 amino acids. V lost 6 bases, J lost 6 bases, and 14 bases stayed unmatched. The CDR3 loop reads CASTYRTGGEGNIQYF. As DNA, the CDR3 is TGCGCCAGCACTTACCGGACCGGGGGGGAAGGAAACATTCAGTACTTC.

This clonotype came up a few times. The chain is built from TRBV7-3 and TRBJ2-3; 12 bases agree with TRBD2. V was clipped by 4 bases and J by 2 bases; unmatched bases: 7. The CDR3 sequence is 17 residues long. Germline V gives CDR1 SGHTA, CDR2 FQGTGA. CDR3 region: CASSSQTSGSFTDTQYF. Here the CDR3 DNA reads TGTGCCAGCAGCTCCCAGACTAGCGGGAGTTTCACAGATACGCAGTATTTT.

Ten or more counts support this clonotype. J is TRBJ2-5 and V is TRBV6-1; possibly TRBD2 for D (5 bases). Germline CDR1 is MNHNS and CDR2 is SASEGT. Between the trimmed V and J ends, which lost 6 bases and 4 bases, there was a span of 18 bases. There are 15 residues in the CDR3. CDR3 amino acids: CASSYFGTRGETQYF. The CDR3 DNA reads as TGTGCCAGCAGCTACTTCGGCACTAGAGGAGAGACCCAGTACTTC.

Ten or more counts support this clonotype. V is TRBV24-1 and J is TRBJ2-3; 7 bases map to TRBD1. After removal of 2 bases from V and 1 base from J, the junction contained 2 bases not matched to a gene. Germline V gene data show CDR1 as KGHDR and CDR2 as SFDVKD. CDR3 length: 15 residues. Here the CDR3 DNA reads TGTGCCACCAGTGATTACAGGGGTGGCACAGATACGCAGTATTTT. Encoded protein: CATSDYRGGTDTQYF.

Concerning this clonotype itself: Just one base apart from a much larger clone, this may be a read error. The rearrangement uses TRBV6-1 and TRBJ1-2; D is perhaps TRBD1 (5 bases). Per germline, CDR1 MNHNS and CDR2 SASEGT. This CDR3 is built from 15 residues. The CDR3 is CASREAMQGAYGYTF. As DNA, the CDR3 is TGTGCCAGCAGAGAAGCAATGCAGGGAGCCTATGGCTACACCTTC.

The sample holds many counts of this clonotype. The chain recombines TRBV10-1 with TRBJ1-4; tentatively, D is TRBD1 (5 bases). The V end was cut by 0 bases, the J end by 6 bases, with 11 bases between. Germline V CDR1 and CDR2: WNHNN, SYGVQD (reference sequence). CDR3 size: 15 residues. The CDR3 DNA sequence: TGCGCCAGCAGTGAGTCGGGGCAGGGACATGAAAAACTGTTTTTT. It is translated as CASSESGQGHEKLFF.

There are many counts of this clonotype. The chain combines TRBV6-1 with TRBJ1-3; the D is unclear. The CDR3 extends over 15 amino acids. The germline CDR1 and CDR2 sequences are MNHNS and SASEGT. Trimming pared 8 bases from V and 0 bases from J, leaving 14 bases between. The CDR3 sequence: CASYRTGSSGNTIYF. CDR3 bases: TGTGCCAGCTACCGGACGGGGAGCTCTGGAAACACCATATATTTT.

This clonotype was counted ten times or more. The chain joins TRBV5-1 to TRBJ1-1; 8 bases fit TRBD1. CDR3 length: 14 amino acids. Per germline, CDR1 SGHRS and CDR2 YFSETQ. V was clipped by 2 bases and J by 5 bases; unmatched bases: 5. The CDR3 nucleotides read TGCGCCAGCAGCTTAGCAGGGGGCTGGACTGAAGCTTTCTTT. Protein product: CASSLAGGWTEAFF.

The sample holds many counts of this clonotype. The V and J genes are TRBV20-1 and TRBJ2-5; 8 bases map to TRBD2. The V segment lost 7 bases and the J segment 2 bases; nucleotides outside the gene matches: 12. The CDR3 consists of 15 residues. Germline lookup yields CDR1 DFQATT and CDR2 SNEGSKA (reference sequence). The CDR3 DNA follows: TGCAGTGTAAGGGAGGAGCGGGGGTTTCAAGAGACCCAGTACTTC. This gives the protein CSVREERGFQETQYF.

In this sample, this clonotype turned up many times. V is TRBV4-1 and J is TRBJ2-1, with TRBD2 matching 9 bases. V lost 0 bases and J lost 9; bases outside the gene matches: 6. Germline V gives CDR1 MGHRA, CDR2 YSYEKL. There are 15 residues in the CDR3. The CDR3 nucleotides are TGCGCCAGCAGCCAAGAGTGGCGGGGGGGCAGTGAGCAGTTCTTC. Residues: CASSQEWRGGSEQFF.

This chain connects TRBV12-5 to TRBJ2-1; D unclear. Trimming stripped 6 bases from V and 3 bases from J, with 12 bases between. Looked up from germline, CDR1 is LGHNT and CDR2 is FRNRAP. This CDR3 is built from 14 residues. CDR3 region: CASGTEEYYNEQFF. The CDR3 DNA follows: TGTGCTAGTGGAACCGAGGAGTACTACAATGAGCAGTTCTTC.

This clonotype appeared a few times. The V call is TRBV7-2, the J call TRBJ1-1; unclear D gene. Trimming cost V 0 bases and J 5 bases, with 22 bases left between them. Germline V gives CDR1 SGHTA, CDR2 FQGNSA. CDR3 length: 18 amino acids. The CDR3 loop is CASSLARGTVGTGTEAFF. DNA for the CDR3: TGTGCCAGCAGCTTAGCTCGGGGTACAGTGGGCACGGGGACTGAAGCTTTCTTT.

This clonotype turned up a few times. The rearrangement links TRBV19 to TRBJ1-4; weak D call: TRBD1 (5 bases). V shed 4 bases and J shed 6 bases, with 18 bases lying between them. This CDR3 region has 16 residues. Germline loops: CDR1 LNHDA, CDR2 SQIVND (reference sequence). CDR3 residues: CASSTHRGGRHEKLFF. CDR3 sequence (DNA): TGTGCCAGTAGTACGCACCGGGGCGGAAGACATGAAAAACTGTTTTTT.

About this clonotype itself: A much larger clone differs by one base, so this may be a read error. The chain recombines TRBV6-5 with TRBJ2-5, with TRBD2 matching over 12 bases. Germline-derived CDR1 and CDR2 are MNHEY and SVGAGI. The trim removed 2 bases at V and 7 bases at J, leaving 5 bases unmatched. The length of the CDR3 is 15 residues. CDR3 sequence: CASSYASGGAGTQYF. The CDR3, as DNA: TGTGCCAGCAGTTACGCTAGCGGGGGGGCCGGGACCCAGTACTTC.

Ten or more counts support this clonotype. In DNA form, the CDR3 reads TGCAGTGCTAGTGGCGCCGGGACAGTAAATGAAAAACTGTTTTTT. Translated: CSASGAGTVNEKLFF. The chain links TRBV20-1 to TRBJ1-4, with TRBD1 matching over 7 bases. Looked up from germline, CDR1 is DFQATT and CDR2 is SNEGSKA (reference sequence). This CDR3 region has 15 residues. After removal of 3 bases from V and 5 bases from J, the junction contained 9 bases not matched to a gene.

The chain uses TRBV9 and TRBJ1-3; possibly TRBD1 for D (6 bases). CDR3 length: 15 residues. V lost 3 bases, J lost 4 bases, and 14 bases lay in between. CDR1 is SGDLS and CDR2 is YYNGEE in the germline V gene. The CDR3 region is CASSASNRAGNTIYF. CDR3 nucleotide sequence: TGTGCCAGCAGCGCCTCAAACAGGGCCGGAAACACCATATATTTT.

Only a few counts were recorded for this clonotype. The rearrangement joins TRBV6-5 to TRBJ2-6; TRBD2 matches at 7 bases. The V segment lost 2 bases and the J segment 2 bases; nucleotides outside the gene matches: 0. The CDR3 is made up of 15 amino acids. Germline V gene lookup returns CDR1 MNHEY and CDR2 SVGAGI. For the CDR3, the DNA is TGTGCCAGCAGTTACCGGGGGGCTGGGGCCAACGTCCTGACTTTC. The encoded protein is CASSYRGAGANVLTF.